This TCR beta chain was recovered during a study of T cells in Graves' hyperthyroidism and ophthalmopathy. Trimming removed 10 bases at V and 0 bases at J, with 13 bases between. The germline V gene has CDR1 MNHEY and CDR2 SVGEGT. This CDR3 region has 14 residues. The investigators amplified TCR beta CDR3 regions from RNA transcripts. The TCR CDR3 was amplified in a first-round RT-PCR using the HTBI primer set. TCRdb fed the multiplex PCR reads into MiXCR, producing one record per CDR3 protein. Of roughly 300,000 distinct CDR3 sequences in the sample, under 30% were seen once. Pregnant or lactating patients were excluded, as were those with uncontrolled infection or other autoimmune disease.

The sequenced material came from blood. V gene TRBV6-2 or TRBV6-3 combines with J gene TRBJ1-5; no definite D call. This sequence originates from a man aged 40-55 years with Graves' hyperthyroidism that later progressed to Graves' ophthalmopathy. CDR3 coding DNA: TGTGCCACCTCTGAGGGAGATAGCAATCAGCCCCAGCATTTT. Amino acids: CATSEGDSNQPQHF.